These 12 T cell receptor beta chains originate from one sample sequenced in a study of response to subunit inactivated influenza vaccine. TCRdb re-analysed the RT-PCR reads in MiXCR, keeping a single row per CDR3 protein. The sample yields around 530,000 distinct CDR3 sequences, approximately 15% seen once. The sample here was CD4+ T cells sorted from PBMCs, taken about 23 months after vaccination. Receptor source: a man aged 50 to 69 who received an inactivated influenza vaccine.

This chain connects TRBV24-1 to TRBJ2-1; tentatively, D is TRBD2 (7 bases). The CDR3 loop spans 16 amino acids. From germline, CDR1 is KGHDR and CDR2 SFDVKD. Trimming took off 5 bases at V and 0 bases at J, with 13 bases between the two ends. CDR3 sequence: CATSGGGGPSYNEQFF. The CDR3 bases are TGTGCCACCAGTGGAGGGGGGGGGCCCTCCTACAATGAGCAGTTCTTC.

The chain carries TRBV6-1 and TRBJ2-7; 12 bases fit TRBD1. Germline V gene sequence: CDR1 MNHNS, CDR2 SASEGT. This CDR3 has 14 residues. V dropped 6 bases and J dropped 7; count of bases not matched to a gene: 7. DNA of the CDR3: TGTGCCAGCAGCAGGGACAGGGGGCCAGAAGAGCAGTACTTC. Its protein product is CASSRDRGPEEQYF.

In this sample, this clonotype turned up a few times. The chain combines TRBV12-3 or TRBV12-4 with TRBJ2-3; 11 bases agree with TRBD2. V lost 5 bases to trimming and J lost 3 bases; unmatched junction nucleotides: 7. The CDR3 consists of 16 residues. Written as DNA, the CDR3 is TGTGCCAGCAGTCCGTACCTAGCGGGGGGTACAGATACGCAGTATTTT. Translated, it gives CASSPYLAGGTDTQYF.

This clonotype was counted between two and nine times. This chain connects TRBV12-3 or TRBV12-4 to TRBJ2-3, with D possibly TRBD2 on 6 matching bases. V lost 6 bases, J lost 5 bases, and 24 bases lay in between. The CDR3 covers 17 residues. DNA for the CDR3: TGTGCCAGCAGCCCCCATAGCGGCCAAAGCAAAGAAGATACGCAGTATTTT. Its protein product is CASSPHSGQSKEDTQYF.

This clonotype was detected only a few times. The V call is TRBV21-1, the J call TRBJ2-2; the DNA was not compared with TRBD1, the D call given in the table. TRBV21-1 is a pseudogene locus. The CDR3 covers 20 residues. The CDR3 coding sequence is TGTGCCAGCAGCAAAGCTGAGGGGGACAGCAGGATACCGAACACCGGGGAGCTGTTTTTT. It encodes CASSKAEGDSRIPNTGELFF.

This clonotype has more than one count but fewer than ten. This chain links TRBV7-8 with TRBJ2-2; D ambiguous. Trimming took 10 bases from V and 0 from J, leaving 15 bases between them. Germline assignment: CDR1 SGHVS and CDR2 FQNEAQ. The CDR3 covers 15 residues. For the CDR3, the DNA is TGTGCCACAAGGCGCCGCCCAACGAACACCGGGGAGCTGTTTTTT. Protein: CATRRRPTNTGELFF. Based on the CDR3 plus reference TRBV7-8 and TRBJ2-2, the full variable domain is GAGVSQSPRYKVAKRGQDVALRCDPISGHVSLFWYQQALGQGPEFLTYFQNEAQLDKSGLPSDRFFAERPEGSVSTLKIQRTQQEDSAVYLCATRRRPTNTGELFFGEGSRLTVL.

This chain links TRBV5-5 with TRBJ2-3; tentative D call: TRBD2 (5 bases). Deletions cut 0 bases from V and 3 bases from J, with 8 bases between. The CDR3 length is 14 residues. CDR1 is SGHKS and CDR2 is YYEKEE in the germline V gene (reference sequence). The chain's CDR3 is CASSLGAVTDTQYF. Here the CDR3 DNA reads TGTGCCAGCAGCTTGGGAGCGGTAACAGATACGCAGTATTTT.

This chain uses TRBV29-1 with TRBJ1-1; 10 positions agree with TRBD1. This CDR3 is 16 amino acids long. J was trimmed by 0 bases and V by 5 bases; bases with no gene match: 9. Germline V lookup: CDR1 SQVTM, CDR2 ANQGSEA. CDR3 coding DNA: TGCAGCGTTCCCAGGGGACAGGGGCACATGAACACTGAAGCTTTCTTT. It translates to CSVPRGQGHMNTEAFF. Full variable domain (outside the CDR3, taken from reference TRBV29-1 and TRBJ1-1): SAVISQKPSRDICQRGTSLTIQCQVDSQVTMMFWYRQQPGQSLTLIATANQGSEATYESGFVIDKFPISRPNLTFSTLTVSNMSPEDSSIYLCSVPRGQGHMNTEAFFGQGTRLTVV.

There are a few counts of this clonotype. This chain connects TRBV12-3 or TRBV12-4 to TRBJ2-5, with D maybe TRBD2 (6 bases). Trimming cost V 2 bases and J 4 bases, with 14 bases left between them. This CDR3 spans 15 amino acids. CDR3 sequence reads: CASSLMTGEGETQYF. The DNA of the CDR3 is TGTGCCAGCAGTTTAATGACGGGAGAGGGAGAGACCCAGTACTTC.

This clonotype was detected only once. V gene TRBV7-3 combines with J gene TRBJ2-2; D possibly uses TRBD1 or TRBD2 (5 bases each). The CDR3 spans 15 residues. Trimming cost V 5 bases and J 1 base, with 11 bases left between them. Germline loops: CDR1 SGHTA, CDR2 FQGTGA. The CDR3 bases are TGTGCCAGCAGCACGGGACCTATGAACACCGGGGAGCTGTTTTTT. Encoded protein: CASSTGPMNTGELFF.

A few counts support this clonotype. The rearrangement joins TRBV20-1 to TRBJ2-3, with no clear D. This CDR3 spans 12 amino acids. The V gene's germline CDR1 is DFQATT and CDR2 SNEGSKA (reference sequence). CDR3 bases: TGCAGCGTCAGGCCCCCGGCAGATACGCAGTATTTT. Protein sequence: CSVRPPADTQYF.

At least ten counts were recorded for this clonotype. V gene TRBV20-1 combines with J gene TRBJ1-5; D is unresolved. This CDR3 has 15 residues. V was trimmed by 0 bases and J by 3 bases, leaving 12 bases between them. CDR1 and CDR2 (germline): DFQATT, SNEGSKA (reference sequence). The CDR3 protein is CSARDRGRPNQPQHF. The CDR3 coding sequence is TGCAGTGCTAGAGATCGAGGCAGACCCAATCAGCCCCAGCATTTT.